One and the same sample provided the 21 T cell receptor beta chains below, sequenced in a study of a mutant IDH1 vaccine in newly diagnosed glioma (dated by TCRdb to about 2021). The time point label corresponds to: week 5, during vaccination. Each vaccine dose was 300 ug of a 20-mer mutant IDH1 peptide in Montanide, given subcutaneously with topical imiquimod. Library prep was done by the immunoSEQ multiplex PCR assay. TCRdb's version of the immuneACCESS table is confined to in-frame rearrangements and falls short of the full clone set. An unresolved V gene accounts for under half of the shortfall where checked; the remainder is of unknown origin. For this sample the table gives some 55,000 clones, of which 80% to 90% were detected only once. About 4.6% of the sample is held by the ten biggest clonotypes. No antigen has been assigned to these receptors. This specimen consisted of PBMCs, obtained from a glioma patient whose treatment included an IDH1 peptide vaccine. Receptor source: a woman aged 40 to 55 with glioma.

This chain connects TRBV5-1 to TRBJ2-7, with 9 bases aligning to TRBD2. V lost 5 bases, J lost 0 bases, and 6 bases stayed unmatched. The CDR3 covers 15 residues. Germline V gives CDR1 SGHRS, CDR2 YFSETQ. Here the CDR3 reads CASRTLAGSSYEQYF. The CDR3 DNA reads as TGCGCCAGCAGGACTCTAGCGGGGTCCTCCTACGAGCAGTACTTC.

The gene calls are TRBV7-9 and TRBJ2-2; D ambiguous. The V end lost 5 bases, the J end lost 1 base, and 11 bases lay between the germline ends. This CDR3 has 15 residues. Germline-derived CDR1 and CDR2 are SEHNR and FQNEAQ (reference sequence). CDR3 bases: TGTGCCAGCAGCCGGTCCTCAGGGAACACCGGGGAGCTGTTTTTT. Encoded protein: CASSRSSGNTGELFF.

The chain uses TRBV5-4 and TRBJ2-6, with 9 bases that match TRBD1. CDR1 and CDR2 (germline): SGHNT, YYREEE (reference sequence). Unmatched junction bases numbered 11, after V lost 0 bases and J lost 1 base. The CDR3 is 20 amino acids. The CDR3 DNA follows: TGTGCCAGCAGCTTGGCTTTCCCGGGACAGGGAAGGTCTGGGGCCAACGTCCTGACTTTC. This translates into CASSLAFPGQGRSGANVLTF.

The V call is TRBV5-4, the J call TRBJ2-7, with TRBD2 matching 11 bases. Germline V gene data show CDR1 as SGHNT and CDR2 as YYREEE (reference sequence). CDR3 length: 16 residues. V lost 0 bases, J lost 6 bases, and 8 bases stayed unmatched. CDR3 amino acids: CASSLGLAGGGGEQYF. CDR3 bases: TGTGCCAGCAGCTTGGGGCTAGCGGGGGGAGGAGGCGAGCAGTACTTC.

The chain carries TRBV7-2 and TRBJ2-7; 13 bases are shared with TRBD2. The trim removed 5 bases at V and 5 bases at J, leaving 12 bases unmatched. This CDR3 is 17 amino acids long. Germline V gene sequence: CDR1 SGHTA, CDR2 FQGNSA. CDR3 protein: CASSLHQGLAGVNEQYF. CDR3 nucleotide sequence: TGTGCCAGCAGCCTACACCAAGGACTAGCGGGGGTCAACGAGCAGTACTTC.

The chain joins TRBV19 to TRBJ1-1; possibly TRBD1 for D (6 bases). V lost 5 bases and J lost 0, with 16 bases in between. CDR1 LNHDA and CDR2 SQIVND come from the germline V gene (reference sequence). The CDR3 length is 16 residues. CDR3 sequence (DNA): TGTGCCAGTAGTCTCGCGGGGGGGGACATGAACACTGAAGCTTTCTTT. Translated, it gives CASSLAGGDMNTEAFF.

The chain uses TRBV6-5 and TRBJ1-2; tentatively, D is TRBD1 (5 bases). This CDR3 contains 13 residues. Trimming removed 6 bases at V and 4 bases at J, with 12 bases between. CDR1 is MNHEY and CDR2 is SVGAGI in the germline V gene. The CDR3 bases are TGTGCCAGCAGCGCGGGACGCCTCTATGGCTACACCTTC. It is translated as CASSAGRLYGYTF.

The rearrangement links TRBV10-2 to TRBJ2-2; D is uncertain. The CDR3 consists of 14 residues. CDR1 and CDR2 (germline): WSHSY, SAAADI. Trimming stripped 9 bases from V and 5 bases from J, with 16 bases between. CDR3 loop: CASKEWVETGELFF. As DNA, the CDR3 is TGCGCCAGTAAAGAGTGGGTTGAAACCGGGGAGCTGTTTTTT.

The chain links TRBV6-5 to TRBJ2-2; 8 bases line up with TRBD1. V lost 4 bases and J lost 4; bases outside the gene matches: 5. Germline V lookup: CDR1 MNHEY, CDR2 SVGAGI. There are 15 residues in the CDR3. CDR3 sequence (DNA): TGTGCCAGCAGTTTCCGGACAGGGAGCACCGGGGAGCTGTTTTTT. Translation: CASSFRTGSTGELFF.

This clone appeared once. The genes are TRBV28 and TRBJ2-7; D call uncertain. From germline, CDR1 is MDHEN and CDR2 SYDVKM. CDR3 size: 11 residues. Trimming took off 1 base at V and 6 bases at J, with 4 bases between the two ends. The CDR3 DNA follows: TGTGCCAGCAGTTTATCTGCCGAGCAGTACTTC. Translation gives CASSLSAEQYF.

The rearrangement links TRBV7-2 to TRBJ1-4; 10 bases are a match to TRBD1. The CDR3 has 17 residues. Germline V gene sequence: CDR1 SGHTA, CDR2 FQGNSA. V trimming: 4 bases; J trimming: 2 bases; junction bases outside the gene matches: 7. CDR3 sequence reads: CASSWTGGGRTNEKLFF. CDR3 nucleotide sequence: TGTGCCAGCAGCTGGACAGGGGGAGGACGGACTAATGAAAAACTGTTTTTT.

CDR3 DNA sequence: TGTGCCAGCAGTTACTTGGACAGGGTTGATGGCTACACCTTC. This sequence encodes CASSYLDRVDGYTF. The chain employs TRBV6-5 and TRBJ1-2, with TRBD1 identical over 8 bases. Trimming took 1 base from V and 6 from J; bases not matched to a gene: 4. The length of the CDR3 is 14 residues. Germline CDR1 and CDR2: MNHEY and SVGAGI.

V usage is TRBV9 and J usage is TRBJ2-1; 16 bases are shared with TRBD2. The ends lost 2 bases at V and 1 base at J; junction bases unmatched: 15. The CDR3 has 22 residues. The germline V gene encodes CDR1 SGDLS and CDR2 YYNGEE. CDR3 in DNA: TGTGCCAGCAGCGTCATACCGACACTTGGGACTAGCGGGAGGGCTTCCTACAATGAGCAGTTCTTC. Translating gives CASSVIPTLGTSGRASYNEQFF.

V is TRBV27 and J is TRBJ2-2, with D perhaps TRBD2 (5 bases). V was pared by 7 bases and J by 2 bases, with 11 bases between. Per the germline V gene, CDR1 is MNHEY and CDR2 is SMNVEV (reference sequence). There are 14 residues in the CDR3. CDR3 coding DNA: TGTGCCAGCAACCGGACTCCAAACACCGGGGAGCTGTTTTTT. It specifies CASNRTPNTGELFF.

V is TRBV5-1 and J is TRBJ2-7; D is uncertain. This CDR3 has 14 amino acids. In germline, CDR1 is SGHRS, CDR2 YFSETQ. V was pared by 2 bases and J by 5 bases, with 14 bases between. CDR3 sequence reads: CASSFIASSDEQYF. CDR3 bases: TGCGCCAGCAGCTTCATTGCGTCAAGTGACGAGCAGTACTTC. Complete variable domain (other parts from reference TRBV5-1 and TRBJ2-7): KAGVTQTPRYLIKTRGQQVTLSCSPISGHRSVSWYQQTPGQGLQFLFEYFSETQRNKGNFPGRFSGRQFSNSRSEMNVSTLELGDSALYLCASSFIASSDEQYFGPGTRLTVT.

This chain joins TRBV19 and TRBJ1-5, with 7 bases identical to TRBD1. V trimming: 0 bases; J trimming: 9 bases; junction bases outside the gene matches: 11. Germline loops: CDR1 LNHDA, CDR2 SQIVND (reference sequence). The length of the CDR3 is 16 residues. CDR3 nucleotides: TGTGCCAGTAGTATAGATGAGACAGGGCTTACTTGGCCCCAGCATTTT. Protein: CASSIDETGLTWPQHF.

The V and J genes are TRBV27 and TRBJ2-7; possible D gene TRBD2, 5 bases. The CDR3 sequence is 15 residues long. The V end lost 1 base, the J end lost 6 bases, and 16 bases lay between the germline ends. The germline V gene has CDR1 MNHEY and CDR2 SMNVEV (reference sequence). CDR3: CASSLFGRVGGEQYF. DNA for the CDR3: TGTGCCAGCAGTTTATTTGGGCGGGTCGGAGGCGAGCAGTACTTC.

This chain joins TRBV7-6 and TRBJ2-1, with a weak D call TRBD2 (6 bases). The CDR3 sequence is 17 residues long. Trimming removed 2 bases at V and 5 bases at J, with 19 bases between. From germline, CDR1 is SGHVS and CDR2 FNYEAQ. CDR3 loop: CASSLNMWRDSHNEQFF. Written as DNA, the CDR3 is TGTGCCAGCAGCTTAAACATGTGGCGGGACTCTCACAATGAGCAGTTCTTC.

This clone came up once. The rearrangement joins TRBV27 to TRBJ1-2, with a weak D call TRBD1 (5 bases). CDR1 and CDR2 (germline): MNHEY, SMNVEV (reference sequence). V shed 8 bases and J shed 1 base, with 11 bases lying between them. The CDR3 spans 13 residues. The CDR3 nucleotides are TGTGCCAGCTTGGGAAGGGGTAACTATGGCTACACCTTC. Its protein is CASLGRGNYGYTF.

This chain links TRBV21-1 with TRBJ1-3; the table's D call TRBD1 went unverified against the DNA. TRBV21-1 is a listed pseudogene. CDR3 length: 17 residues. CDR3 sequence reads: CASSKALGRYSGNTIYF. CDR3 nucleotide sequence: TGTGCCAGCAGCAAAGCGCTTGGCAGATACTCTGGAAACACCATATATTTT.

The rearrangement uses TRBV6-5 and TRBJ2-3; the match to TRBD2 covers 8 bases. Germline V CDR1 and CDR2: MNHEY, SVGAGI. Trimming at V came to 6 bases and at J to 4 bases, leaving 6 bases not matched to a gene. This CDR3 has 14 residues. Here the CDR3 reads CASRIGLAPDTQYF. The CDR3 DNA reads as TGTGCCAGCAGGATCGGACTAGCCCCAGATACGCAGTATTTT.